The present TCR beta chain was sequenced within a study of blood T cell repertoires in COVID-19. At the level of the study: The study drew acute and convalescent COVID-19 samples from the United States, Italy and Spain. PBMCs, B-cell-depleted T cells, or T cells were the source of the cDNA or gDNA that made up the material.

CDR1 and CDR2 (germline): SGHRS, YFSETQ. The V and J ends lost 0 bases and 7 bases respectively, with 11 bases between them. The CDR3 spans 14 residues. Profiled with immunoSEQ multiplex PCR; TCRdb holds only in-frame clones, not every one. The sample has around 53,000 clones, 76% seen once. The chain carries TRBV5-1 and TRBJ2-1, with D perhaps matching TRBD2 (5 bases). Sequencing used peripheral blood. This receptor was identified in a middle-aged man with active or convalescent COVID-19. This CDR3 is CASSLALRDNEQFF. In nucleotides, the CDR3 is TGCGCCAGCAGCTTGGCCCTTCGGGATAATGAGCAGTTCTTC.